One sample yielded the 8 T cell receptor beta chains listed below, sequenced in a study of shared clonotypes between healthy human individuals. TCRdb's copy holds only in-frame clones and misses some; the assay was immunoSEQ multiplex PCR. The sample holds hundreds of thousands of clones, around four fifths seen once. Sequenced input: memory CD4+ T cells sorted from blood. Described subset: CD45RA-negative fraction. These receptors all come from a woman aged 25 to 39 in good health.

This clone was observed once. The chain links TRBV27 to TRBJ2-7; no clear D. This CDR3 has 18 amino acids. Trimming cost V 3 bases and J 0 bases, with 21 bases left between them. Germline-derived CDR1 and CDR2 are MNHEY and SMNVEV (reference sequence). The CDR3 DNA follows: TGTGCCAGCAGTTTTAGGCCTCCTGGATTGGAACGCTCCTACGAGCAGTACTTC. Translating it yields CASSFRPPGLERSYEQYF.

CDR3 DNA: TGTGCCACCAGCACCAACTCCTACAATGAGCAGTTCTTC. It encodes CATSTNSYNEQFF. This rearrangement joins TRBV15 to TRBJ2-1; D not certain. This CDR3 has 13 residues. V was shortened by 4 bases and J by 0 bases, with 4 bases between the two germline ends. The germline V gene encodes CDR1 LNHNV and CDR2 YYDKDF (reference sequence).

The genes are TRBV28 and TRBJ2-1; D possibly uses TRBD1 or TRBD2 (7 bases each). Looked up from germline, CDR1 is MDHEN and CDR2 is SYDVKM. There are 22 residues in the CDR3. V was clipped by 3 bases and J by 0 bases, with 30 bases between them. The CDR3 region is CASSFPSQGGGIGRSSYNEQFF. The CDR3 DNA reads TGTGCCAGCAGTTTCCCTTCCCAGGGAGGGGGCATCGGGAGAAGCTCCTACAATGAGCAGTTCTTC. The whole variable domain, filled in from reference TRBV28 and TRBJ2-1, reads DVKVTQSSRYLVKRTGEKVFLECVQDMDHENMFWYRQDPGLGLRLIYFSYDVKMKEKGDIPEGYSVSREKKERFSLILESASTNQTSMYLCASSFPSQGGGIGRSSYNEQFFGPGTRLTVL.

CDR3 residues: CASSPGQGDMSSGNTIYF. The CDR3 nucleotides read TGTGCCAGCAGCCCGGGACAGGGGGATATGAGCTCTGGAAACACCATATATTTT. This chain links TRBV7-2 with TRBJ1-3, with TRBD1 identical over 11 bases. Trimming took 5 bases from V and 0 from J; bases not matched to a gene: 9. The CDR3 loop spans 18 amino acids. CDR1 is SGHTA and CDR2 is FQGNSA in the germline V gene.

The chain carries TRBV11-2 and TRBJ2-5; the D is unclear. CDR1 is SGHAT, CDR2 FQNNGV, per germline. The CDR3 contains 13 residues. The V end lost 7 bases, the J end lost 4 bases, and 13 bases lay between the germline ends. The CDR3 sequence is CASTPTAGETQYF. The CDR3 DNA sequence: TGTGCCAGCACCCCGACGGCTGGAGAGACCCAGTACTTC.

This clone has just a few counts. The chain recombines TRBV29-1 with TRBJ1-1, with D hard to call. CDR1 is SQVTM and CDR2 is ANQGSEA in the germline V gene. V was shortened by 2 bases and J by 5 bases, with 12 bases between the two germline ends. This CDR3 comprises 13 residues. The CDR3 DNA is TGCAGCGTTGAAAAAGGTGGGAGGACTGAAGCTTTCTTT. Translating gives CSVEKGGRTEAFF.

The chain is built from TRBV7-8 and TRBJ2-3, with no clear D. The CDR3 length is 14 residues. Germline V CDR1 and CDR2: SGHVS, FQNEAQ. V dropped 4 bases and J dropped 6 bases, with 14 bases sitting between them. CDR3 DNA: TGTGCCAGCAGCTCGAGACTGACTCTGGATACGCAGTATTTT. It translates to CASSSRLTLDTQYF.

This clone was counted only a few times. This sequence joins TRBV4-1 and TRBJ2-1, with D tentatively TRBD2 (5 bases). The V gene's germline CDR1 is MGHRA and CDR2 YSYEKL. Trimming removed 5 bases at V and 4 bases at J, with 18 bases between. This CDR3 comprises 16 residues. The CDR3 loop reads CASSSHSETNYNEQFF. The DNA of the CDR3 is TGCGCCAGCAGCTCACATAGCGAGACGAATTACAATGAGCAGTTCTTC.